This T cell receptor (beta chain) is drawn from a study of identical twins. Study-level findings and limits: An excess of low generation probability was shown by twin-shared out-of-frame alpha sequences.

Concerning this clonotype: Its antigen is not identified.

TCRdb reprocessed the 5' RACE reads via MiXCR and lists one record per CDR3 protein. The table lists about 700,000 distinct CDR3 sequences, 8.6% of them singletons, with more than 0.75% in the top ten. This sample also belongs to another study, concerning yellow fever vaccine responses in identical twins.

The clonotype originates from a woman aged 18-35 years in good health. The material sequenced was PBMCs.

In DNA, the CDR3 is TGCAGTGCCCGACAGGGGGCAGATCAGCCCCAGCATTTT. It translates to CSARQGADQPQHF. The chain couples TRBV20-1 to TRBJ1-5, with TRBD1 matching 10 bases. The CDR3 consists of 13 residues. Trimming cost V 6 bases and J 5 bases; bases outside gene matches: 4. Germline CDR1 reads DFQATT; CDR2 reads SNEGSKA (reference sequence).